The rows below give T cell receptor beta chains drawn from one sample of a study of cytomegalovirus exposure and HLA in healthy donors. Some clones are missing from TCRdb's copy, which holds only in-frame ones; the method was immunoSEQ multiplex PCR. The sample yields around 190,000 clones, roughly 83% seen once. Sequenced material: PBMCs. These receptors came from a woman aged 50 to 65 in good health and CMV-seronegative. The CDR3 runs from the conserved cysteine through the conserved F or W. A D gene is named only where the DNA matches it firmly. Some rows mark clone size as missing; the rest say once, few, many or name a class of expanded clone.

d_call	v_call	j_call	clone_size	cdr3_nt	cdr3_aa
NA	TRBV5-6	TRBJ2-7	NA	TGTGCCAGCAGCTTGGAGGGGGGGGATACCTACGAGCAGTACTTC	CASSLEGGDTYEQYF
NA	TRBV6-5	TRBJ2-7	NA	TGTGCCAGCAGGGGCCCCTACGAGCAGTACTTC	CASRGPYEQYF
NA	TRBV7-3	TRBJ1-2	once	TGTGCCAGCAGCTCGCGGACAGAAAACTATGGCTACACCTTC	CASSSRTENYGYTF
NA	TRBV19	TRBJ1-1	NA	TGTGCCAGTACCGAGACAGTGAACACTGAAGCTTTCTTT	CASTETVNTEAFF
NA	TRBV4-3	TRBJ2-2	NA	TGCGCCAGCAGCCAAGATGTCACCACAGTAAACACCGGGGAGCTGTTTTTT	CASSQDVTTVNTGELFF
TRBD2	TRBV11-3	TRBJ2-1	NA	TGTGCCAGCAGCTTAGGCGCCACTAGCGTGTACTCCTACAATGAGCAGTTCTTC	CASSLGATSVYSYNEQFF
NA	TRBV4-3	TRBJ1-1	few	TGCGCCAGCAGCCAAGATTTACGGGGTGGCACTGAAGCTTTCTTT	CASSQDLRGGTEAFF
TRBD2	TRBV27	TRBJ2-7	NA	TGTGCCAGCAGTTTCCGCGGGAGGGCTGGGAGCTCCTACGAGCAGTACTTC	CASSFRGRAGSSYEQYF
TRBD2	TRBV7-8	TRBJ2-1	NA	TGTGCCAGCAGCTTAGAGGCTAGCGGGGGGAACGAGCAGTTCTTC	CASSLEASGGNEQFF
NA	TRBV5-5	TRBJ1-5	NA	TGTGCCAGCAGCTTGGCCGGAGTGCGGGGAGCGGTTAGCAATCAGCCCCAGCATTTT	CASSLAGVRGAVSNQPQHF
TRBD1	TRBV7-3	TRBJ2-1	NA	TGTGCCAGCAGCCAAGACAGGGGAAGGAGGAATGAGCAGTTCTTC	CASSQDRGRRNEQFF
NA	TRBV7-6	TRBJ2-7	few	TGTGCCAGCAGCCCCAGACTGGAAACCTACGAGCAGTACTTC	CASSPRLETYEQYF
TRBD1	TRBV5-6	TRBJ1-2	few	TGTGCCAGCAGCTTGGGACAGGGGGTAGTAGGTTATGGCTACACCTTC	CASSLGQGVVGYGYTF
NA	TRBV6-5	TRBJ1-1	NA	TGTGCCAGCAGTCGTAGCAGGGGATATAACACTGAAGCTTTCTTT	CASSRSRGYNTEAFF
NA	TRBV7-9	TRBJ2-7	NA	TGTGCCAGCAGCTTAGATCACCGGGACACGTCACGCTTC	CASSLDHRDTSRF
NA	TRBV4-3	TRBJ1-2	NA	TGCGCCAGCAGCCAAGACTTTGCCAGTAGCGACTATGGCTACACCTTC	CASSQDFASSDYGYTF
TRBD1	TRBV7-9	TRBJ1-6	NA	TGTGCCAGCAGCCGGGACAGGTCACCCCTCCACTTT	CASSRDRSPLHF
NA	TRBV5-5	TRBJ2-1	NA	TGTGCCAGCAGCTTGTCACCCGAAAAGAGGAATGAGCAGTTCTTC	CASSLSPEKRNEQFF
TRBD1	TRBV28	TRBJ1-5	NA	TGTGCCAGCAATCCTACTAAGGGACAGTTCCAGCCCCAGCATTTT	CASNPTKGQFQPQHF
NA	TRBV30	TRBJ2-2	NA	TGTGCCTGGGGGGGACTGGGGAACACCGGGGAGCTGTTTTTT	CAWGGLGNTGELFF